This paragraph covers one T cell receptor (beta chain) sequence. Its antigen is not identified. This CDR3 comprises 14 residues. The germline V gene encodes CDR1 SQVTM and CDR2 ANQGSEA. Trimming cost V 2 bases and J 1 base, with 10 bases left between them. The sample comes from a study of tumor-infiltrating lymphocytes in glioblastoma multiforme. TCRB libraries came from RNA via three nested multiplex PCR rounds. No unique molecular identifiers were described for these TCRB libraries. TCRdb recomputed calls from the multiplex PCR reads with MiXCR, one row per CDR3 protein. This table has approximately 13,000 distinct CDR3 sequences, 65% to 70% appearing once. Points from the study as a whole: Functional subtype sorting of these T cells was not performed. Clone frequencies may be distorted by unequal TCR transcripts per cell.

The source material was brain tumor tissue. This rearrangement joins TRBV29-1 to TRBJ2-3; D is ambiguous. The TCR was taken from a male donor with glioblastoma. DNA of the CDR3: TGCAGCGTTGAACCCGGGCCACGCACAGATACGCAGTATTTT. Protein sequence: CSVEPGPRTDTQYF.